This T cell receptor beta chain was found in a study of shared clonotypes between healthy human individuals. Findings and caveats of the study: Read depth was anticipated to influence clonotype sharing among donors.

The CDR3 consists of 16 residues. CDR1 is GTSNPN, CDR2 SVGIG, per germline (reference sequence). The J segment lost 4 bases and the V segment lost 2 bases, leaving 6 bases of the junction unmatched. A CD45RA-negative memory subset and a CD45RA+ naive subset were separated from the CD4+ cells. A remark on this clone: Antigen specificity is unknown. Other DNA sequences in the sample encode the same CDR3.

Generated by immunoSEQ multiplex PCR, the TCRdb table keeps only in-frame clones and is missing some. Of over 950,000 clones in the sample, approximately 80% were seen once. The receptor was derived from a man in his late teens or twenties in good health. Some clones in this sample may be carry-over from other donors' samples. Sequenced: memory CD4+ T cells from PBMCs. Subset indicated: CD45RA-negative fraction. J is TRBJ2-1 and V is TRBV30; TRBD2 matches 12 bases. The CDR3 sequence is CAWSPLGTSGYNEQFF. In DNA, the CDR3 is TGTGCCTGGAGTCCGTTAGGGACTAGCGGGTACAATGAGCAGTTCTTC. Complete variable domain (other parts from reference TRBV30 and TRBJ2-1): SQTIHQWPATLVQPVGSPLSLECTVEGTSNPNLYWYRQAAGRGLQLLFYSVGIGQISSEVPQNLSASRPQDRQFILSSKKLLLSDSGFYLCAWSPLGTSGYNEQFFGPGTRLTVL.